This passage covers 12 T cell receptor beta chains from one sample sequenced in a study of T-cell reconstitution after alpha-beta-depleted transplantation in children. Unique molecular identifiers were incorporated into the prepared TCRbeta library. TCRdb redid the calling of the PCR reads with MiXCR, one entry per CDR3 protein. The sample records approximately 630,000 distinct CDR3 sequences, around 13% being singletons. Sequencing used PBMCs, obtained before TCRalphabeta/CD19-depleted stem cell transplant. The receptors originated from a girl between 2 and 10 years old with congenital amegakaryocytic thrombocytopenia, due to receive a stem cell transplant.

V and J are TRBV20-1 and TRBJ2-1; D unresolved. Trimming removed 7 bases at V and 0 bases at J, with 10 bases between. Per germline, CDR1 DFQATT and CDR2 SNEGSKA (reference sequence). The CDR3 runs to 13 residues. The CDR3 region is CSGNMGSYNEQFF. CDR3 sequence (DNA): TGCAGTGGTAACATGGGCTCCTACAATGAGCAGTTCTTC.

The J gene is TRBJ2-7, the V gene TRBV5-1; the match to TRBD1 covers 8 bases. Trimming took 4 bases from V and 2 from J; bases not matched to a gene: 8. The V gene's germline CDR1 is SGHRS and CDR2 YFSETQ. The CDR3 is 15 amino acids. The CDR3 here is CASSGRQGMTYEQYF. The CDR3 coding sequence is TGCGCCAGCAGCGGCAGACAGGGGATGACCTACGAGCAGTACTTC.

The chain joins TRBV4-1 to TRBJ2-2, with D possibly being TRBD2 (6 bases). This CDR3 comprises 19 residues. CDR1 and CDR2 (germline): MGHRA, YSYEKL. V was pared by 2 bases and J by 4 bases, with 23 bases between. Here the CDR3 reads CASSQKGPAGSKGTGELFF. In DNA form, the CDR3 reads TGCGCCAGCAGCCAAAAGGGGCCGGCGGGGAGTAAAGGCACCGGGGAGCTGTTTTTT.

At least ten counts were recorded for this clonotype. The chain links TRBV20-1 to TRBJ1-5, with D hard to call. Germline CDR1 is DFQATT and CDR2 is SNEGSKA (reference sequence). V was clipped by 3 bases and J by 0 bases, with 6 bases between them. The CDR3 contains 13 residues. The CDR3 protein is CSASVNSNQPQHF. Here the CDR3 DNA reads TGCAGTGCTAGTGTGAATAGCAATCAGCCCCAGCATTTT.

This clonotype was counted ten times or more. The chain recombines TRBV11-2 with TRBJ1-6, with unresolved D. The germline V gene has CDR1 SGHAT and CDR2 FQNNGV. V lost 5 bases and J lost 8, with 10 bases in between. This CDR3 is 13 amino acids long. The CDR3: CASSTTTDSPLHF. The DNA for the CDR3 is TGTGCCAGCAGCACAACGACCGATTCACCCCTCCACTTT.

This clonotype was counted only a few times. The rearrangement uses TRBV29-1 and TRBJ2-5; D is perhaps TRBD2 (6 bases). The germline gives CDR1 SQVTM, CDR2 ANQGSEA. Trimming pared 4 bases from V and 6 bases from J, leaving 12 bases between. CDR3 length equals 12 residues. The CDR3 coding sequence is TGCAGCGTTGCCTGGGACTCCAAGACCCAGTACTTC. Translation: CSVAWDSKTQYF.

This clonotype was observed at least ten times. This rearrangement joins TRBV12-3 or TRBV12-4 to TRBJ1-1; D is ambiguous. V lost 6 bases and J 1 base, leaving 6 bases between the germline ends. The CDR3 length is 12 residues. The CDR3 DNA sequence: TGTGCCAGCAGAACAGCGAACACTGAAGCTTTCTTT. It yields the protein CASRTANTEAFF.

This clonotype was observed at least ten times. The V and J genes are TRBV12-3 or TRBV12-4 and TRBJ2-7; 9 bases align to TRBD1. The CDR3 totals 14 residues. The ends lost 5 bases at V and 2 bases at J; junction bases unmatched: 4. The CDR3 reads CASSQRQGAYEQYF. As DNA, the CDR3 is TGTGCCAGCAGTCAGAGACAGGGGGCCTACGAGCAGTACTTC.

This clonotype has a count of ten or more. The genes are TRBV20-1 and TRBJ1-2; D remains ambiguous. The CDR3 has 14 amino acids. Per the germline V gene, CDR1 is DFQATT and CDR2 is SNEGSKA (reference sequence). Trimming removed 6 bases from V and 0 bases from J, with 14 bases in between. CDR3 coding DNA: TGCAGTGCCCTTCACGGAGTCCCTAACTATGGCTACACCTTC. Protein: CSALHGVPNYGYTF.

This clonotype showed up many times. This sequence joins TRBV5-1 and TRBJ1-1; unclear D gene. Germline V gene lookup returns CDR1 SGHRS and CDR2 YFSETQ. The ends were cut back, 1 base at V and 5 bases at J, with 15 bases in the middle. This CDR3 has 15 amino acids. The DNA for the CDR3 is TGCGCCAGCAGCTTGAGTTTAAGGGAGCAAACTGAAGCTTTCTTT. This sequence encodes CASSLSLREQTEAFF.

This clonotype was recorded at least ten times. The chain has TRBV7-8 and TRBJ1-1; maybe TRBD1 (5 bases). The CDR3 runs 14 residues. V was clipped by 1 base and J by 2 bases, with 8 bases between them. CDR1 is SGHVS, CDR2 FQNEAQ, per germline. Here the CDR3 reads CASSLGQINTEAFF. Here the CDR3 DNA reads TGTGCCAGCAGCTTAGGACAGATAAACACTGAAGCTTTCTTT.

This clonotype showed up many times. The gene calls are TRBV7-2 and TRBJ2-1; TRBD2 is a possible D gene (6 bases). The germline V and J ends were trimmed by 3 bases and 10 bases, with 16 bases remaining between them. The CDR3 has 14 amino acids. CDR1 and CDR2 (germline): SGHTA, FQGNSA. CDR3 loop: CASSFETLAGEQFF. The CDR3, as DNA: TGTGCCAGCAGCTTCGAAACACTAGCAGGCGAGCAGTTCTTC. Supplemented by reference TRBV7-2 and TRBJ2-1, the full variable domain reads GAGVSQSPSNKVTEKGKDVELRCDPISGHTALYWYRQSLGQGLEFLIYFQGNSAPDKSGLPSDRFSAERTGGSVSTLTIQRTQQEDSAVYLCASSFETLAGEQFFGPGTRLTVL.